The T cell receptor (beta chain) under discussion was sequenced for a study of tumor and adjacent non-tumor tissue in lung cancer listed by TCRdb under 2018. As for the study more broadly: Of the cohort, more than ten patients had adenocarcinoma, 2 had squamous cell carcinoma and 1 had small cell lung cancer. Among the approximately 15 patients, ages ranged from about 31 to 76 years, around ten were men and 5 were women, and disease was TNM stage I to III. A total of fewer than 150 million productive TCRbeta reads were generated by sequencing, corresponding to an average of about 4.2 million reads per sample. The study compared bulk TCRbeta repertoires from lung tumor tissue and matched distant non-tumor lung tissue of over 13 lung cancer patients. Fewer than 35 paired specimens, one tumor and one normal lung sample per patient, were profiled by TCRbeta CDR3 sequencing.

Bulk unsorted tissue served as the source for RNA extraction, and RNA quality was assessed using a NanoDrop ND-1000 and an Agilent 2100. For the normal lung samples, distant non-tumor tissue was collected more than 3 cm away from the tumor edge. All donors had newly diagnosed lung cancer, had not received prior chemotherapy, and were admitted for thoracic surgery in China between August and November 2014. The study excluded patients who had received radiotherapy or chemotherapy before or who had another cancer at the same time. Pieces of surgical tissue measuring roughly 1-2.2 cm3 were kept in RNAlater solution and held at -80 degrees C until needed. This clonotype was recorded many times. Its antigen is still unknown. No base qualities exist here, and no much larger clone lies one base off it. Trimming costs V 3 bases and J 6 bases, and their ends lie 11 bases apart. In the germline V gene, CDR1 corresponds to MNHNS and CDR2 to SASEGT. The CDR3 holds 14 amino acids from the cysteine to the phenylalanine. Just the 42-base CDR3 DNA is kept, in frame starting at base 1.

The library was generated by multiplex PCR. The sequencer was an Illumina HiSeq 2500. Following protocols modified from ARM-PCR, the researchers constructed TCRbeta libraries through three rounds of nested PCR with primers (Table S4). Before sequencing, PCR products of 200-500 bp were excised from the gel and purified with the QIAquick gel extraction kit. Regarding the original processing steps: Trimmomatic was used to clean the reads, FLASH merged the cleaned reads into complete CDR3 sequences, and MiTCR assigned the sequences to V(D)J germline segments. Clonal diversity was computed as the inverse Simpson's index with VDJtools. In-frame sequences without a premature stop codon were defined as productive reads. Through fastp at Q25 and MiXCR, TCRdb rebuilt clones from the public reads, retaining in-frame beta chains. For every CDR3 protein sequence, its rows merge into one entry that carries the most common genes and DNA. The authors' filters were not applied to this entry. Counted in this sample were around 75,000 distinct CDR3 sequences; 55% to 70% of them appeared once. About 30% of the sample is in the top ten clones.

Study-wide findings and limitations: TCR diversity was significantly higher in younger patients, and greater tumor TCR diversity was associated with shorter overall survival and shorter disease-free survival. The sequencing platform is not named in the methods, and unique molecular identifiers are not mentioned. The cohort had only roughly 16 patients, and the authors noted that larger samples and more detailed clinical data are needed. Peripheral blood was not sequenced, so blood TCRbeta repertoires in these lung cancer patients were not examined. TCR diversity (inverse Simpson) was significantly higher in tumor than in normal lung tissue (approximately 440 vs 150, P = 0.0075, Mann-Whitney U test). The top 100 clones accounted for a significantly larger cumulative portion of the repertoire in normal lung than in tumor tissue.

Sequenced sample: distant non-tumor lung tissue. This clonotype was sampled from a woman aged 45 to 65 with non-small cell lung cancer. The V and J segments used are TRBV6-1 and TRBJ1-4, and perhaps TRBD1 as D gene, on 5 matching bases. Here the CDR3 is given as CASSDAGMHEKLFF. Here is the DNA: TGTGCCAGCAGTGACGCAGGGATGCATGAAAAACTGTTTTTT.